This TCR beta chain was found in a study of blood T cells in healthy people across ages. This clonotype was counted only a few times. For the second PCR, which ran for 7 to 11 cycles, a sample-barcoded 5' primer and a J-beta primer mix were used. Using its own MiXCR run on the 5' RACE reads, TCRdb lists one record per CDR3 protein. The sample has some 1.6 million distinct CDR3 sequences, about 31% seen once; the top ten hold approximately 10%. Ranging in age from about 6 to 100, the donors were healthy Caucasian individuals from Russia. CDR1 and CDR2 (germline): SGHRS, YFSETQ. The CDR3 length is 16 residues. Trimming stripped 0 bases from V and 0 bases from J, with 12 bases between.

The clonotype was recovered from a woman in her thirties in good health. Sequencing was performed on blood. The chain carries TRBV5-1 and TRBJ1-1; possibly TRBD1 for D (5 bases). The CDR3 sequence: CASSLGQGSMNTEAFF. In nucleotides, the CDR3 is TGCGCCAGCAGCTTGGGCCAGGGATCGATGAACACTGAAGCTTTCTTT. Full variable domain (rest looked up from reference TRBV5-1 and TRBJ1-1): KAGVTQTPRYLIKTRGQQVTLSCSPISGHRSVSWYQQTPGQGLQFLFEYFSETQRNKGNFPGRFSGRQFSNSRSEMNVSTLELGDSALYLCASSLGQGSMNTEAFFGQGTRLTVV.